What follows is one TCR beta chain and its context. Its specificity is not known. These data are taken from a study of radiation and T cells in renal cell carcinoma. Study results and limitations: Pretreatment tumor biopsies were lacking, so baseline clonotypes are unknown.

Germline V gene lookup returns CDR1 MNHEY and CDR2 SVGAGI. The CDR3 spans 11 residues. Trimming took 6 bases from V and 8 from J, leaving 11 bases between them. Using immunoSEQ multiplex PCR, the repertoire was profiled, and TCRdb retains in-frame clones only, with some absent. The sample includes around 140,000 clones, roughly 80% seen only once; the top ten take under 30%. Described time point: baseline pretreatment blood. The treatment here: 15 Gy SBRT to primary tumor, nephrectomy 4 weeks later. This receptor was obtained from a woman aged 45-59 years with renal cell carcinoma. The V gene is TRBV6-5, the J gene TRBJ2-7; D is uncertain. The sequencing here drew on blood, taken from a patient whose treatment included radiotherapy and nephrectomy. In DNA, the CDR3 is TGTGCCAGCAGCCGACTGGATCAGCAGTACTTC. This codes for CASSRLDQQYF.